The TCR beta chain described here comes from a study of human T cells and chemical hapten exposure. The germline CDR1 and CDR2 sequences are LGHNA and YNFKEQ. V lost 4 bases and J lost 4, with 19 bases in between. This CDR3 region has 16 residues. Attachment of unique molecular identifiers to individual cDNA molecules was performed in the library. MiXCR was run by TCRdb on the RACE reads, yielding one entry per CDR3 protein. The table lists roughly 380,000 distinct CDR3 sequences, roughly 5% of them singletons. The sample holds a few counts of this clonotype. Described time point: patch test 1, 2 weeks after DPC sensitization. Sample treatment: therapeutic diphenylcyclopropenone sensitization with weekly scalp DPC.

This clonotype was sampled from a woman between 50 and 59 years old with alopecia areata. Some clones in this sample may be carry-over from other donors' samples. Here the sequenced sample was whole blood, taken in connection with sensitization to the hapten diphenylcyclopropenone (DPC). The chain carries TRBV4-2 and TRBJ1-2, with D possibly being TRBD1 (5 bases). The CDR3 here is CASSPNGDPEVYGYTF. CDR3 in DNA: TGTGCCAGCAGCCCGAATGGGGACCCAGAAGTCTATGGCTACACCTTC.